A selection of T cell receptor beta chains follows, all from one sample in a study of blood T cells in healthy people across ages. Via MiXCR, TCRdb re-called the 5' RACE reads, giving one row per CDR3 protein. The sample gives fewer than 750,000 distinct CDR3 sequences, about 50% of which show up once; roughly 13% is in the top ten. The material sequenced was blood. These receptors originate from a woman older than 75 in good health. Each CDR3 is given with its conserved first and last residue. The D gene is left open where the match is weak. The size entry is marked missing in some rows and otherwise reads once, few, many or a size class.

j_call: TRBJ2-1; d_call: .; clone_size: .; v_call: TRBV4-3; cdr3_aa: CASSQSLVVSYNEQFF; cdr3_nt: TGCGCCAGCAGCCAGAGCCTGGTCGTCTCCTACAATGAGCAGTTCTTC
j_call: TRBJ1-4; d_call: TRBD1; clone_size: many; v_call: TRBV7-9; cdr3_aa: CASSLQGSNEKLFF; cdr3_nt: TGTGCCAGCAGCCTACAGGGGAGCAATGAAAAACTGTTTTTT
j_call: TRBJ2-1; d_call: TRBD2; clone_size: .; v_call: TRBV5-1; cdr3_aa: CASSYPTALAGMSSYNEQFF; cdr3_nt: TGCGCCAGCAGCTATCCAACTGCGCTAGCGGGGATGAGCTCCTACAATGAGCAGTTCTTC
j_call: TRBJ1-2; d_call: TRBD1; clone_size: .; v_call: TRBV12-3/TRBV12-4; cdr3_aa: CASSFGGTGNYGYTF; cdr3_nt: TGTGCCAGCAGTTTTGGGGGGACAGGGAACTATGGCTACACCTTC
j_call: TRBJ1-5; d_call: TRBD1; clone_size: .; v_call: TRBV6-2/TRBV6-3; cdr3_aa: CASSYLPGQGAVGNQPQHF; cdr3_nt: TGTGCCAGCAGTTACTTACCGGGACAGGGGGCCGTAGGGAATCAGCCCCAGCATTTT
j_call: TRBJ2-7; d_call: .; clone_size: many; v_call: TRBV7-2; cdr3_aa: CASSSVVEQYF; cdr3_nt: TGTGCCAGCAGCTCCGTAGTCGAGCAGTACTTC
j_call: TRBJ2-6; d_call: .; clone_size: few; v_call: TRBV29-1; cdr3_aa: CSARTAISGANVLTF; cdr3_nt: TGCAGCGCTCGGACAGCGATCTCTGGGGCCAACGTCCTGACTTTC
j_call: TRBJ2-7; d_call: TRBD2; clone_size: .; v_call: TRBV25-1; cdr3_aa: CASSGPRPSGRASTLNYEQYF; cdr3_nt: TGTGCCAGCAGTGGGCCCCGTCCTAGCGGGAGGGCCTCCACCTTGAACTACGAGCAGTACTTC
j_call: TRBJ1-4; d_call: .; clone_size: many; v_call: TRBV29-1; cdr3_aa: CSVEDRKGFKLFF; cdr3_nt: TGCAGCGTTGAAGATAGGAAGGGGTTTAAACTGTTTTTT
j_call: TRBJ2-1; d_call: TRBD2; clone_size: many; v_call: TRBV4-2; cdr3_aa: CASSQLGSGGYNEQFF; cdr3_nt: TGTGCCAGCAGCCAGTTAGGTTCGGGGGGTTACAATGAGCAGTTCTTC
j_call: TRBJ1-5; d_call: TRBD1; clone_size: .; v_call: TRBV2; cdr3_aa: CASCRDRGFNQPQHF; cdr3_nt: TGTGCCAGCTGTAGGGACAGGGGGTTCAATCAGCCCCAGCATTTT
j_call: TRBJ2-5; d_call: TRBD2; clone_size: .; v_call: TRBV5-1; cdr3_aa: CASSLERLASEQYF; cdr3_nt: TGCGCCAGCAGCTTGGAGAGACTAGCTAGTGAGCAGTACTTC
j_call: TRBJ1-5; d_call: TRBD1; clone_size: .; v_call: TRBV5-1; cdr3_aa: CASSLEGGQGNQPQHF; cdr3_nt: TGCGCCAGCAGCTTGGAAGGGGGCCAGGGCAATCAGCCCCAGCATTTT
j_call: TRBJ2-7; d_call: TRBD2; clone_size: once; v_call: TRBV10-3; cdr3_aa: CAIGTSVYEQYF; cdr3_nt: TGTGCCATTGGGACTAGCGTCTACGAGCAGTACTTC
j_call: TRBJ2-5; d_call: .; clone_size: .; v_call: TRBV12-3/TRBV12-4; cdr3_aa: CASSLVDQTQYF; cdr3_nt: TGTGCCAGCAGTTTAGTGGATCAGACCCAGTACTTC
j_call: TRBJ1-6; d_call: TRBD1; clone_size: .; v_call: TRBV10-3; cdr3_aa: CAISGDREGSPLHF; cdr3_nt: TGTGCCATCAGTGGGGACAGGGAAGGATCACCCCTCCACTTT
j_call: TRBJ2-3; d_call: TRBD1; clone_size: many; v_call: TRBV7-2; cdr3_aa: CASSADRGDTQYF; cdr3_nt: TGTGCCAGCAGCGCGGACAGGGGGGATACGCAGTATTTT
j_call: TRBJ2-1; d_call: TRBD2; clone_size: .; v_call: TRBV7-3; cdr3_aa: CASSTLAGGSSSYNEQFF; cdr3_nt: TGTGCCAGCAGCACTCTAGCGGGGGGGTCAAGCTCCTACAATGAGCAGTTCTTC
j_call: TRBJ1-2; d_call: .; clone_size: few; v_call: TRBV28; cdr3_aa: CASSRGPYGYTF; cdr3_nt: TGTGCCAGCAGTAGGGGCCCTTATGGCTACACCTTC
j_call: TRBJ2-1; d_call: .; clone_size: many; v_call: TRBV27; cdr3_aa: CASRGPNYNEQFF; cdr3_nt: TGTGCCAGCAGGGGACCAAATTACAATGAGCAGTTCTTC
j_call: TRBJ1-3; d_call: .; clone_size: few; v_call: TRBV12-3/TRBV12-4; cdr3_aa: CASSRAGGGGNTIYF; cdr3_nt: TGTGCCAGCAGTCGCGCGGGAGGGGGAGGAAACACCATATATTTT
j_call: TRBJ2-7; d_call: .; clone_size: .; v_call: TRBV7-9; cdr3_aa: CAHSRLPTYEQYF; cdr3_nt: TGTGCCCACTCTCGACTGCCTACGTACGAGCAGTACTTC